This TCR beta chain was retrieved from a study of early T cells in non-severe SARS-CoV-2 infection. TCRdb recomputed calls from the 5' RACE reads with MiXCR, one row per CDR3 protein. Here the sample spans about 64,000 distinct CDR3 sequences, less than 20% being singletons. This clonotype was found many times. Per germline, CDR1 DFQATT and CDR2 SNEGSKA (reference sequence). V lost 3 bases and J 6 bases, leaving 11 bases between the germline ends. This CDR3 has 12 amino acids. The clonotype was recovered from an adult who was a healthcare worker with PCR-confirmed SARS-CoV-2 infection or an uninfected control (not recorded which). Material: whole blood, obtained at baseline. The chain links TRBV20-1 to TRBJ1-1, with D perhaps TRBD1 (5 bases). CDR3 coding DNA: TGCAGTGCTAGTAAGGGGAAGGCTGAAGCTTTCTTT. Protein sequence: CSASKGKAEAFF.